This T cell receptor beta chain was recovered during a study of cytomegalovirus exposure and HLA in healthy donors (dated by TCRdb to about 2017). Concerning the study at large: In an earlier analysis of around 540 of the donors, approximately 300 Gb of sequence data and 120 million or so unique TCR beta sequences from 150 million to 200 million T cells were reported. In an earlier analysis of roughly 600 of the donors, high-throughput TCR beta sequencing was used to judge whether each TCR beta V gene segment behaved as functional or pseudogenic. HLA typing covered class I and class II loci at four-digit resolution. Rather than using new phenotypic data, the later analysis identified candidate immune exposures from TCR beta sequences and from how often those sequences occurred across donors. In addition to the first cohort of 666 subjects, a separate validation cohort of over 90 different subjects was used. A later genetic analysis used genome-wide SNP genotypes for about 65% of the 666 donors, treating that subset as a discovery cohort. Every repertoire in the discovery cohort had been generated on one and the same sequencing platform. The study used immunosequencing to profile the T cell repertoires of under 700 subjects and linked those repertoires to cytomegalovirus serostatus. The study combined high-throughput TCR immunosequencing, statistical association of individual TCRs with disease status, and machine learning to predict cytomegalovirus infection status. To study patterns of TCR occurrence, a later analysis re-analyzed previously published TCR beta repertoires from 666 donors and added high-resolution HLA genotyping. Donor age, sex, ethnicity and CMV serostatus were collected together with the repertoire data. A handful of DR-DQ haplotypes were handled as single units for association and clustering because linkage in the cohort was strong. The number of typed donors differed by locus: about 620-640 for A, B, C, DRB1 and DQB1; approximately 540 for DQA1; approximately 610 for DPA1; and some 470 for DPB1. About 280 gigabases of sequencing data and 70 million to 100 million unique TCR sequences were included in an early release covering several hundred HLA-typed donors. Among roughly 400 genotyped donors of the cohort, an average of approximately 230,000 unique TCR beta nucleotide sequences were sequenced per donor, roughly a sixth of them non-productive. The aim of the study was to test whether cataloging public T cell receptors could identify signatures of past pathogen exposure. The genetic ancestry cluster associated with self-reported Caucasian donors included roughly 84% of the 300 to 400 genotyped donors. Paper-wide results and their limitations: It was suggested by the authors that the approach could potentially be generalized to other disease states and immunological phenotypes. Because some donors lacked HLA typing at each locus, the association tests relied only on the typed subset. Strong co-occurrence of HLA alleles, especially DR and DQ, made assigning TCR associations to individual alleles difficult. According to a later analysis, parvovirus B19, influenza, CMV and Epstein-Barr virus appeared linked to several top co-occurrence clusters. Because counts were too low, roughly 18 rarely observed V segments, including chromosome 9 orphons, were left out of the earlier analysis of 500 to 750 of the donors. Immune exposure information for the cohort was limited to CMV serostatus. A further reported finding was that TCR beta sequences accurately predicted the HLA-A and HLA-B alleles for most subjects in the first cohort. Only TCR beta chains were sequenced in this cohort, and the absence of alpha or paired-chain data limited detectable features. Compared with equally common non-associated chains, HLA-associated TCR beta chains in a later analysis were more clonally expanded and had lower generation probabilities. Across donors, most TCR sequences were observed very rarely, whereas some public TCRs were present in many individuals. A few of the identified cytomegalovirus-associated TCR beta chains were confirmed in vitro to be specific for cytomegalovirus antigens. At a false discovery rate of 0.05, a later analysis linked 16,951 TCR beta sequences to specific HLA alleles. In a later genetic analysis, a missense DCLRE1C variant was associated with V-gene and J-gene trimming of TCR beta chains, and the association was replicated in an independent cohort. The sequencing pipeline was judged likely to have produced a cluster of highly shared sequence variants as a technical artifact. The classifier was reported to diagnose cytomegalovirus status with high specificity and sensitivity in both the original cohort and the validation cohort. Some IMGT-functional V segments, including TRBV6-2 and TRBV6-3, could not be distinguished by the 87-base-pair reads and were therefore excluded. Sequencing depth was assumed to be roughly uniform across donors in the presence/absence analyses, though that assumption may not hold. In the study, about 150 TCR beta chains were listed as associated with cytomegalovirus. In a later analysis, most CMV-associated TCR beta chains were found to appear HLA-restricted, with HLA associations seemingly driven largely by CMV exposure. In a later analysis, the rate of TCR association differed among HLA loci, with DRB1 alleles having the most associated TCRs and HLA-C alleles having the fewest. In a later genetic analysis, fewer N-insertions in productive TCRs were reported among donors in an Asian-associated ancestry cluster than the approximately 630-donor mean. Linkage disequilibrium might explain the correlated functional status among segregating V segments, but an unknown experimental factor could not be excluded. Broadly in line with IMGT annotations, most TCR beta V segments showed up in productive rearrangements about 90% or about 30% of the time in an earlier analysis of several hundred of the donors.

This clone was detected once. What antigen it recognizes has not been identified. Nothing much larger sits one base from this clone, and base qualities are not available. V sheds 2 bases and J sheds 9 bases, leaving 11 bases between their ends. Including cysteine and phenylalanine, the CDR3 has 13 amino acids. Just the 39-base CDR3 DNA is kept, in frame starting at base 1. The CDR1 and CDR2 encoded by the germline V gene are SNHLY and FYNNEI. In total, approximately 700 healthy bone marrow donors made up the cohort. Cohort members were all nominally healthy when sampled, although unrecorded immune exposures were likely present. The donor tested CMV seropositive, placing the donor among the roughly 270 seropositive members of the cohort. Every donor gave a peripheral blood sample, and the peripheral blood mononuclear cells from that sample were used for TCR beta sequencing. Genomic DNA was extracted from the blood cell samples with the Qiagen DNeasy Blood Extraction Kit.

Library construction relied on the immunoSEQ multiplex PCR assay. A mixture of 60 forward primers for TCR Vbeta segments and 13 reverse primers for TCR Jbeta segments was used in the multiplex PCR. The CDR3 region of rearranged TCR beta genes was amplified from genomic DNA with a multiplex PCR assay. Amplified TCR beta libraries were sequenced as 87-base-pair reads on the Illumina HiSeq System. The original methods were these. A later analysis tallied 70 million to 100 million unique TCR beta chains across the 666 repertoires, and around 9.9 million of those chains were shared by two or more donors. Raw reads were error-corrected and collapsed into unique sequences by a nearest-neighbor algorithm in which closely related sequences were merged to remove PCR and sequencing errors. CDR3 sequences were aligned to IMGT reference sequences to assign V, D and J gene segments. For a sequence to be retained, a match of at least six nucleotides to both a V gene segment and a J gene segment was required. Rearrangements were classified as productive when the CDR3 lacked stop codons and remained in frame with V and J, and all other rearrangements were classified as non-productive. CDR3 was defined according to IMGT convention as the region running from the second conserved V-encoded cysteine to the conserved J-encoded phenylalanine. The earlier analysis of about 560 of the donors excluded any sequence lacking an unambiguous match to a single V gene segment. In an earlier analysis of some 590 of the donors, V segments were called functional above 56.7% productive rearrangements and were called segregating when the between-donor standard deviation exceeded 5%. A statistical classification framework was built to diagnose cytomegalovirus status from the catalog of TCR beta chain sequences. V and J gene assignment, in a later analysis, came from comparing TCR nucleotide sequences with IMGT/GENE-DB human TR gene sequences. The TCRdist pipeline was used in a later analysis to assign CDR3 sequences and most-parsimonious VDJ recombination scenarios. In a later analysis, each TCR beta chain was defined by its CDR3 amino acid sequence together with its V-gene family, and reads without a unique V-gene family were excluded. To address suspected cross-contamination and a sequencing artifact, a later analysis removed a few hundred highly shared, low-generation-probability nucleotide sequences. In a later analysis, a clonal expansion index was calculated for each public chain from normalized within-repertoire ranks of inferred template counts. Generation probabilities in a later analysis came from a VDJ recombination model fitted to out-of-frame rearrangements, and those results were checked against IGoR. In a later analysis, TCR-TCR, TCR-HLA and TCR-CMV co-occurrence was scored with hypergeometric tests, and a repertoire-size bias correction was applied to TCR pairs. A later analysis estimated false discovery rates by permuting HLA or CMV assignments 20 times. A later analysis grouped co-occurring TCRs with DBSCAN, adding TCRdist sequence similarity when clustering within HLA-allele-positive subsets. Repertoires with fewer than 30,000 or more than 120,000 public chains, plus five repertoires with anomalous nucleotide sharing, were excluded from co-occurrence clustering. Imported from immuneACCESS, the table was reduced by TCRdb to in-frame sequences with V and J called. These copies leave out some clones; in studies compared against another copy, an unresolved V gene accounts for under half, and the cause of the remainder is not known. Clonal size and the V and J genes are those of that table, whereas D and trimming came from the DNA. The sample table contains about 150,000 clones; only one count was recorded for 80% of them. The ten top clones hold 5.6% of the sample.

This sequence was found in a woman aged 40 to 55 in good health and CMV-seropositive. The chain uses TRBV2 and TRBJ2-1; D gene: possibly TRBD1, on 6 matching bases. Sequenced input: PBMCs. The CDR3 sequence is CASSEMLGAEQFF. The DNA sequence is TGTGCCAGCAGTGAAATGTTGGGGGCTGAGCAGTTCTTC.